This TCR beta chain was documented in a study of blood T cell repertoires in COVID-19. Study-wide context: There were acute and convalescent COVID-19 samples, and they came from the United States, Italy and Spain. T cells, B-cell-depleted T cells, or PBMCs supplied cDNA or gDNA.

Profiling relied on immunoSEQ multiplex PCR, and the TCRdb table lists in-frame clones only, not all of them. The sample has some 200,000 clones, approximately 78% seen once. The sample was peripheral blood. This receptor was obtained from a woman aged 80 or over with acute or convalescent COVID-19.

CDR3 loop: CASSDIVSGQGLTGELFF. CDR3 coding DNA: TGTGCCAGCAGCGATATCGTCAGTGGGCAGGGCCTAACCGGGGAGCTGTTTTTT. This chain links TRBV11-2 with TRBJ2-2, with D possibly TRBD1 on 5 matching bases. This CDR3 has 18 amino acids. Trimming left V 5 bases short and J 5 bases short, with 24 bases between. Germline CDR1 SGHAT, CDR2 FQNNGV.